One T cell receptor beta chain is described in this entry. The data were taken from a study of blood T cell repertoires in COVID-19. Germline CDR1 and CDR2: MRHNA and SNTAGT. The trim removed 3 bases at V and 2 bases at J, leaving 11 bases unmatched. The CDR3 length is 17 residues. Measured with immunoSEQ multiplex PCR; TCRdb has only the in-frame clones, and not every one. The table has 230,000 or so clones, about 88% seen once. Symptom resolution, clearance, or two negative PCRs marked donors in Cohort 3 as recovered. The sequenced material came from PBMCs or T cells enriched from blood (not recorded which). The chain joins TRBV6-4 to TRBJ2-3; 7 bases match TRBD2. This TCR was sampled from a woman aged 25 to 39 who had recovered from COVID-19. This CDR3 is CASSESPTGDYTDTQYF. For the CDR3, the DNA is TGTGCCAGCAGTGAATCCCCCACCGGGGACTACACAGATACGCAGTATTTT.